This record concerns one TCR beta chain sequence. What it binds is not known. The sample comes from a study of beta chain features in type 1 diabetes. Across the study: On cell yields, gender and age, patients and healthy donors were similar. Study-wide results and caveats: These data did not resolve whether HLA type affects TCRB rearrangement. Insertions at VDJ junctions were less frequent in type 1 diabetes patients. These patients also deleted more nucleotides at the same junctions. Patients and controls would share equally any PCR tilt toward shorter templates.

Sequencing targeted expressed TCRB transcripts, as all isolated RNA had been reverse transcribed. Sequencing used immunoSEQ multiplex PCR; TCRdb keeps in-frame clones, though not all of them. The table shows 310,000 or so clones, with 11% occurring only once. This CDR3 is 15 amino acids long. Trimming removed 1 base at V and 5 bases at J, with 12 bases between. Germline values: CDR1 LGHNA, CDR2 YNFKEQ. The specimen was naive CD4+ T cells from blood. V gene TRBV4-2 combines with J gene TRBJ1-5; perhaps TRBD1 as D (5 bases). The sequence derives from a woman aged 30 to 39 in good health. CDR3 nucleotide sequence: TGTGCCAGCAGCCAAGGGCCAGGGCAGGATCAGCCCCAGCATTTT. It codes for CASSQGPGQDQPQHF.